The table lists the clone carrying this T cell receptor beta chain with a few counts. Its matching antigen is unknown. The data are from a study of CD8 T cells in ankylosing spondylitis. The study's findings and limits: A TCR beta motif of 7 or 8 highly homologous variants appeared characteristic of ankylosing spondylitis blood.

V dropped 8 bases and J dropped 7; count of bases not matched to a gene: 10. CDR1 SQVTM and CDR2 ANQGSEA come from the germline V gene. There are 14 residues in the CDR3. Libraries of TCR beta came from quantitative 5'-RACE with molecular barcodes. TCRdb reprocessed the 5' RACE reads via MiXCR and lists one record per CDR3 protein. The data hold about 300,000 distinct CDR3 sequences, with 11% observed a single time. This chain links TRBV29-1 with TRBJ2-1, with TRBD2 matching 11 bases. Material for sequencing was blood, either unsorted or a sorted T cell fraction (not recorded which). This TCR was sampled from a female donor with ankylosing spondylitis or in good health (not recorded which). DNA for the CDR3: TGCAGCTCCGTGACTAGCGGGATGAAGAATGAGCAGTTCTTC. It yields the protein CSSVTSGMKNEQFF.